This T cell receptor (beta chain) was obtained from a study of shared clonotypes between healthy human individuals. CD45RO negativity and positive selection for CCR7 defined naive CD8 cells, a population that excluded terminally differentiated effector memory CD45RA+ cells. Repertoires were generated with immunoSEQ multiplex PCR, while TCRdb's copy carries only in-frame clones and drops some. The data hold about 2 million clones, with roughly 95% observed a single time. Germline CDR1 is LGHNA and CDR2 is YSLEER. The J segment lost 8 bases and the V segment lost 4 bases, leaving 11 bases of the junction unmatched. The length of the CDR3 is 15 residues.

This receptor was obtained from a man aged 18-30 years in good health. Material: naive CD8+ T cells sorted from blood. V is TRBV4-3 and J is TRBJ1-2, with 9 bases identical to TRBD1. The CDR3, as DNA: TGCGCCAGCAGCCGCCTCACAGGGGGCCAGGGGGGCTACACCTTC. Amino acids: CASSRLTGGQGGYTF.